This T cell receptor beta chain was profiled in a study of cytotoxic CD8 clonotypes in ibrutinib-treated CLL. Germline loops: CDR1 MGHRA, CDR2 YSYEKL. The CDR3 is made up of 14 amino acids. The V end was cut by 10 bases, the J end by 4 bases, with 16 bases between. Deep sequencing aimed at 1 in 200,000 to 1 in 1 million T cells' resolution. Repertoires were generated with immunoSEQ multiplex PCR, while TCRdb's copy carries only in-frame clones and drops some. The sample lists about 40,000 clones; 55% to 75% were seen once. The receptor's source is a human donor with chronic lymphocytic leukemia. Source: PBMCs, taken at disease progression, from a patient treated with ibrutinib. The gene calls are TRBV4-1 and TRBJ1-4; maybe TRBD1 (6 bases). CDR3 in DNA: TGCGCCACCTCTCTCTGGACAGATAATGAAAAACTGTTTTTT. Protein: CATSLWTDNEKLFF.